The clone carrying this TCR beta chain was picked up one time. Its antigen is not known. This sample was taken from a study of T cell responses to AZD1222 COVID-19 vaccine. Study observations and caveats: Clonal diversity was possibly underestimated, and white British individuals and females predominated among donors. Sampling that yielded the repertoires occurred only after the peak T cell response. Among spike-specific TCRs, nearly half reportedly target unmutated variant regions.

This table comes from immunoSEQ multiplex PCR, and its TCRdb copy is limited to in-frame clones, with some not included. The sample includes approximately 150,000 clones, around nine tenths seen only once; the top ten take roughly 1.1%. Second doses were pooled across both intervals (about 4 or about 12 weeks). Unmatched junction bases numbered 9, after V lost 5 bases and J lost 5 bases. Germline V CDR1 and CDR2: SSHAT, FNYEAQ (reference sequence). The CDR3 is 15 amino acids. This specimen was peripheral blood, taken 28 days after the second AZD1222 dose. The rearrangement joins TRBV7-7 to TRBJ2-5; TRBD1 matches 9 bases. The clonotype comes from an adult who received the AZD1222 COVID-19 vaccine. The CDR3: CASSATQGAGETQYF. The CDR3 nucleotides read TGTGCCAGCAGCGCCACACAGGGGGCCGGGGAGACCCAGTACTTC.